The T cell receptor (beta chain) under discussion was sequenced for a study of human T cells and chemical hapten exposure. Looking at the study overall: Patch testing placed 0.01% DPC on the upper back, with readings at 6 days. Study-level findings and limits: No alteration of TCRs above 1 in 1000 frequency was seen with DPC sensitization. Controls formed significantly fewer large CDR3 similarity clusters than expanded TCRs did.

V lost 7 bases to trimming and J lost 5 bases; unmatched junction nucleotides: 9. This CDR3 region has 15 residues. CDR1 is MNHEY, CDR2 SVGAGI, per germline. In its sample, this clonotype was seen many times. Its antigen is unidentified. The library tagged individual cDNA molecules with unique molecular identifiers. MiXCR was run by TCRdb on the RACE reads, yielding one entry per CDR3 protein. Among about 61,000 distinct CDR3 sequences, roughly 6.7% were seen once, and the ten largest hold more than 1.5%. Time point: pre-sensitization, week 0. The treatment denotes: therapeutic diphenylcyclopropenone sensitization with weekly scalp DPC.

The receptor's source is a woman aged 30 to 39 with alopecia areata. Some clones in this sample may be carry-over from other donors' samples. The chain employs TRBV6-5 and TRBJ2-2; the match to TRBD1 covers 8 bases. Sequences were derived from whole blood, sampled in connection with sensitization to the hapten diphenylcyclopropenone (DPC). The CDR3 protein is CASTWDRWSTGELFF. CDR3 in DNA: TGTGCCAGCACATGGGACAGGTGGAGTACCGGGGAGCTGTTTTTT.